By frequency, the clone carrying this T cell receptor beta chain is medium-sized. Its antigen is not known. TRB rearrangements were amplified by touch-down multiplex PCR with mixed TRB-A/B primers. TCRdb re-analyzed the multiplex PCR reads; it lists each CDR3 protein once, without DNA. The table lists a few thousand distinct CDR3 sequences. The sample belongs to a study of T cell clusters in autoimmune cytopenias. Each sample's input was 200 to 300 ng genomic DNA, 35,000 to 40,000 genome equivalents. Findings of the study overall: A dominant lymphoma-associated repertoire apparently masked the cluster-lack signature in secondary cytopenia versus chronic lymphocytic leukemia.

The sequenced sample was peripheral blood. This clonotype originated in a human donor with an autoimmune cytopenia or autoimmune hepatitis (not recorded which).

CDR3 loop: CSVRLQASNTGELFF. The chain combines TRBV29-1 with TRBJ2-2; checking the TCRdb D call of TRBD1 is not possible without DNA. CDR3 length: 15 amino acids. From germline, CDR1 is SQVTM and CDR2 ANQGSEA.